Below are 14 T cell receptor beta chains sequenced from a single sample in a study of blood T cells in healthy people across ages. For the second PCR, which ran for roughly 6 to 12 cycles, a sample-barcoded 5' primer and a J-beta primer mix were used. TCRdb used MiXCR to reprocess the 5' RACE reads, holding one entry per CDR3 protein. The sample consists of roughly 1.5 million distinct CDR3 sequences, around 40% of them appearing once. The specimen was blood. The receptor source for this set is a woman aged 18-35 years in good health.

This chain links TRBV20-1 with TRBJ1-2; D is possibly TRBD1 (5 bases). CDR1 and CDR2 from the germline V gene are DFQATT and SNEGSKA (reference sequence). Trimming took off 0 bases at V and 4 bases at J, with 15 bases between the two ends. The CDR3 covers 15 residues. CDR3 nucleotide sequence: TGCAGTGCTAGAGATGGCCGGGGAGGGGCCTATGGCTACACCTTC. Its translation: CSARDGRGGAYGYTF.

The chain links TRBV20-1 to TRBJ2-7, with D perhaps TRBD2 (6 bases). The length of the CDR3 is 12 residues. CDR1 DFQATT and CDR2 SNEGSKA come from the germline V gene (reference sequence). V dropped 3 bases and J dropped 5 bases, with 11 bases sitting between them. CDR3 bases: TGCAGTGCTAGTGATCGCGGGAACGAGCAGTACTTC. As protein: CSASDRGNEQYF.

This clonotype occurred a few times. The chain employs TRBV9 and TRBJ2-6, with D possibly matching TRBD1 (6 bases). The V gene's germline CDR1 is SGDLS and CDR2 YYNGEE. The CDR3 is 17 amino acids. V dropped 3 bases and J dropped 0 bases, with 13 bases sitting between them. The CDR3: CASSGTGQISGANVLTF. In DNA, the CDR3 is TGTGCCAGCAGCGGAACGGGACAAATCTCTGGGGCCAACGTCCTGACTTTC.

The chain joins TRBV7-2 to TRBJ2-2, with unresolved D. The CDR3 is made up of 18 amino acids. Germline lookup yields CDR1 SGHTA and CDR2 FQGNSA. Trimming removed 0 bases at V and 0 bases at J, with 14 bases between. The CDR3: CASSLAYGPVSNTGELFF. Written as DNA, the CDR3 is TGTGCCAGCAGCTTAGCTTATGGACCGGTCTCGAACACCGGGGAGCTGTTTTTT. The variable domain in full, completed from reference TRBV7-2 and TRBJ2-2, reads GAGVSQSPSNKVTEKGKDVELRCDPISGHTALYWYRQSLGQGLEFLIYFQGNSAPDKSGLPSDRFSAERTGGSVSTLTIQRTQQEDSAVYLCASSLAYGPVSNTGELFFGEGSRLTVL.

The chain uses TRBV6-1 and TRBJ1-5; a weak D match, TRBD1 (5 bases). There are 16 residues in the CDR3. V was clipped by 10 bases and J by 0 bases, with 19 bases between them. Germline CDR1 is MNHNS and CDR2 is SASEGT. The CDR3 DNA is TGTGCCACCGTCGCCTGGGAGGGGTATAGCAATCAGCCCCAGCATTTT. Its protein is CATVAWEGYSNQPQHF.

In this sample, this clonotype turned up many times. CDR3 loop: CSARAGQGEVFLYEQYF. The CDR3 DNA reads TGCAGTGCTAGAGCGGGACAGGGGGAAGTTTTTCTTTACGAGCAGTACTTC. The chain employs TRBV20-1 and TRBJ2-7; 11 bases are shared with TRBD1. This CDR3 has 17 residues. The germline V gene has CDR1 DFQATT and CDR2 SNEGSKA (reference sequence). The ends lost 1 base at V and 4 bases at J; junction bases unmatched: 12.

The chain recombines TRBV5-1 with TRBJ1-2, with D unclear. Trimming pared 3 bases from V and 3 bases from J, leaving 12 bases between. The germline gives CDR1 SGHRS, CDR2 YFSETQ. This CDR3 contains 14 residues. The CDR3 loop reads CASSYTNGDYGYTF. The CDR3 nucleotides read TGCGCCAGCAGCTACACCAACGGGGACTATGGCTACACCTTC.

In this sample, this clonotype turned up a few times. This chain links TRBV20-1 with TRBJ1-5, with 9 positions matching TRBD1. The CDR3 is 15 amino acids. Per the germline V gene, CDR1 is DFQATT and CDR2 is SNEGSKA (reference sequence). V dropped 5 bases and J dropped 1; count of bases not matched to a gene: 6. CDR3 amino acids: CSAYTGGRSNQPQHF. The CDR3 coding sequence is TGCAGTGCTTATACAGGGGGCAGAAGCAATCAGCCCCAGCATTTT.

The chain couples TRBV28 to TRBJ1-6, with 7 bases identical to TRBD1. V lost 8 bases, J lost 5 bases, and 6 bases stayed unmatched. Germline lookup yields CDR1 MDHEN and CDR2 SYDVKM. The CDR3 runs to 14 residues. Written as DNA, the CDR3 is TGTGCCAGCCGACTCGGGACAGATAATTCACCCCTCCACTTT. The encoded protein is CASRLGTDNSPLHF.

This clonotype was detected only a few times. The chain carries TRBV20-1 and TRBJ2-3, with 7 positions matching TRBD2. The CDR3 is 16 amino acids. V was clipped by 0 bases and J by 3 bases; unmatched bases: 9. Germline V gives CDR1 DFQATT, CDR2 SNEGSKA (reference sequence). CDR3 in DNA: TGCAGTGCTAGAGATTTGACGGGAGGATTGACAGATACGCAGTATTTT. It is translated as CSARDLTGGLTDTQYF.

This clonotype showed up just a few times. V and J are TRBV4-1 and TRBJ1-2; 10 bases line up with TRBD1. V was pared by 0 bases and J by 6 bases, with 10 bases of the junction left unmatched. There are 17 residues in the CDR3. Per germline, CDR1 MGHRA and CDR2 YSYEKL. CDR3 nucleotide sequence: TGCGCCAGCAGCCAAGATCGGGGACAGGGGTATAGCGATGGCTACACCTTC. This sequence encodes CASSQDRGQGYSDGYTF.

V is TRBV2 and J is TRBJ2-1; perhaps TRBD1 as D (5 bases). Germline lookup yields CDR1 SNHLY and CDR2 FYNNEI. This CDR3 comprises 15 residues. Trimming took off 4 bases at V and 5 bases at J, with 15 bases between the two ends. The CDR3 sequence: CASSAYRQSHNEQFF. CDR3 coding DNA: TGTGCCAGCAGTGCTTACAGGCAGTCCCACAATGAGCAGTTCTTC.

The chain couples TRBV20-1 to TRBJ2-3, with 11 positions matching TRBD2. This CDR3 has 14 residues. The germline CDR1 and CDR2 sequences are DFQATT and SNEGSKA (reference sequence). Losses at the gene ends were 6 bases for V and 1 base for J; bases not matched to a gene: 3. CDR3 in amino acids: CSADSGRGTDTQYF. CDR3 coding DNA: TGCAGTGCGGATAGCGGGAGGGGCACAGATACGCAGTATTTT.

This chain connects TRBV12-3 or TRBV12-4 to TRBJ2-2; a possible D gene is TRBD2 (5 bases). This CDR3 spans 15 amino acids. V lost 4 bases and J 5 bases, leaving 14 bases between the germline ends. CDR3 sequence: CASSSGNRGTGELFF. Written as DNA, the CDR3 is TGTGCCAGCAGTTCCGGGAACCGTGGGACCGGGGAGCTGTTTTTT.